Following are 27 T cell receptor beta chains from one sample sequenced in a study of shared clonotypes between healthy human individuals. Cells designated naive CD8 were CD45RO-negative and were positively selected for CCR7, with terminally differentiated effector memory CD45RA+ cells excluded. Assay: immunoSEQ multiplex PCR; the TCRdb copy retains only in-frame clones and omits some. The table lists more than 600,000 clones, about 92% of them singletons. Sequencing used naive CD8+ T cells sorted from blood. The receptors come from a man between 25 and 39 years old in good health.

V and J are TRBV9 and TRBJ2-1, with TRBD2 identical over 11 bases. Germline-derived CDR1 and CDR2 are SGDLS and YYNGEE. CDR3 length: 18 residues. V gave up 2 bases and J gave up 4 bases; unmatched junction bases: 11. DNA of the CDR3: TGTGCCAGCAGCGTCAGCCCCCTACTAGCGGGAGTTTACAATGAGCAGTTCTTC. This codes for CASSVSPLLAGVYNEQFF.

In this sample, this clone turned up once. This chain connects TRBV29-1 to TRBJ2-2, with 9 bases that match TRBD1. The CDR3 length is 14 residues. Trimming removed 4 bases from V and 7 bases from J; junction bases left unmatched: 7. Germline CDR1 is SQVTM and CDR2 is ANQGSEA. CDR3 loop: CSVGRQGGHGELFF. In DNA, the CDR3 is TGCAGCGTTGGTAGACAGGGGGGTCACGGGGAGCTGTTTTTT.

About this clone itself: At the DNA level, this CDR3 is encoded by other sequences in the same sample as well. The CDR3 sequence: CASSLDRGYEQYF. CDR3 sequence (DNA): TGTGCCAGCAGTCTGGACAGGGGCTACGAGCAGTACTTC. This sequence joins TRBV27 and TRBJ2-7; 9 bases align to TRBD1. This CDR3 has 13 amino acids. Germline V CDR1 and CDR2: MNHEY, SMNVEV (reference sequence). J lost 3 bases, V lost 5 bases, and 2 bases had no gene match.

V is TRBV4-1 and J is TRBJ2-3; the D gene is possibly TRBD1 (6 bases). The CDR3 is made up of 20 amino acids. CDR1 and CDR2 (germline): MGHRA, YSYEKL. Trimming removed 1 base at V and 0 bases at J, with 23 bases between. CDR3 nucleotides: TGCGCCAGCAGCCAAGGGTCAGGGGAATCAATAATACCGAGCACAGATACGCAGTATTTT. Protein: CASSQGSGESIIPSTDTQYF.

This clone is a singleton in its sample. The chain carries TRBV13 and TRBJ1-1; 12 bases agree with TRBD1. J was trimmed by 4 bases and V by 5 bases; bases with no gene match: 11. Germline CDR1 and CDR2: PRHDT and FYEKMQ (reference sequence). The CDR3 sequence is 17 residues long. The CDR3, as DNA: TGTGCCAGCAGCCCCGCCGGGGACAGGGGGCATGGCACTGAAGCTTTCTTT. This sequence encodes CASSPAGDRGHGTEAFF.

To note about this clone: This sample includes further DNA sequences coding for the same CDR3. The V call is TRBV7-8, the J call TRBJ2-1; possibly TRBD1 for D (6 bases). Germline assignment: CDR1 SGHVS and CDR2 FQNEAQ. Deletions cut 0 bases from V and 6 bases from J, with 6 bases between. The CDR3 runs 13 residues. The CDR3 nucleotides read TGTGCCAGCAGCTTAGCGGGGGCCAATGAGCAGTTCTTC. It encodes CASSLAGANEQFF.

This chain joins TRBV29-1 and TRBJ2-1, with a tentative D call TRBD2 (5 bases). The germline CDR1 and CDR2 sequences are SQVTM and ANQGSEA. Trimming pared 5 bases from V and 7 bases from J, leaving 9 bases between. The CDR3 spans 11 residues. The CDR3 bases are TGCAGCGTTCTTCGCGGGAATGAGCAGTTCTTC. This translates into CSVLRGNEQFF.

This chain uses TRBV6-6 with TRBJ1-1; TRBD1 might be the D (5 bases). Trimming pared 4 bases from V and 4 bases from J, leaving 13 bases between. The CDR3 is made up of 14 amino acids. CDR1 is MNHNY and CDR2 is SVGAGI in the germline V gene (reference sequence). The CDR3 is CASSSYERGTEAFF. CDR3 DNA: TGTGCCAGCAGTTCCTACGAGAGGGGCACTGAAGCTTTCTTT.

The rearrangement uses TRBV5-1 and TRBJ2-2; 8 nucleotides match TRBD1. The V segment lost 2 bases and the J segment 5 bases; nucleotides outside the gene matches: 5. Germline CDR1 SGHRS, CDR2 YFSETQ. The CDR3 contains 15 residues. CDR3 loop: CASSFQGALTGELFF. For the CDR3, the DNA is TGCGCCAGCAGCTTCCAGGGGGCCCTAACCGGGGAGCTGTTTTTT.

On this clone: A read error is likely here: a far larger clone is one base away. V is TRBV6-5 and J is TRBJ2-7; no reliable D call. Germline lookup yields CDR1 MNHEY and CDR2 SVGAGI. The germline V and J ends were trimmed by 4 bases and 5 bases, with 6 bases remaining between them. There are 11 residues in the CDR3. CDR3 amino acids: CASSLFNEQYF. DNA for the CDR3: TGTGCCAGCAGTTTATTCAACGAGCAGTACTTC.

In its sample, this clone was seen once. CDR3 nucleotide sequence: TGTGCCAGCAGCTTAACTAGCGGTCAAGAGACCCAGTACTTC. It translates to CASSLTSGQETQYF. The V gene is TRBV7-6, the J gene TRBJ2-5; 8 nucleotides align to TRBD2. CDR1 SGHVS and CDR2 FNYEAQ come from the germline V gene. The CDR3 contains 14 residues. J gave up 2 bases and V 2 bases, and 1 base lay outside the gene matches.

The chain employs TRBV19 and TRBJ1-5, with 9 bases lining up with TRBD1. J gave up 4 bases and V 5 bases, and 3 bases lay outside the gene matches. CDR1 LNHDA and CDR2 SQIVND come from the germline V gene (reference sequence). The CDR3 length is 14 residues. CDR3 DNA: TGTGCCAGTAGTTTAGGGACAGGGAATCAGCCCCAGCATTTT. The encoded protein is CASSLGTGNQPQHF.

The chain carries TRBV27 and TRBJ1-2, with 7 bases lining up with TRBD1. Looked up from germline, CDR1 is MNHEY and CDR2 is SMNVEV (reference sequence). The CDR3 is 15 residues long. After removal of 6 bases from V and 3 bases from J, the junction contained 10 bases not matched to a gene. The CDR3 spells CASSPTTGWDYGYTF. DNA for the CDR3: TGTGCCAGCAGCCCGACGACAGGGTGGGACTATGGCTACACCTTC.

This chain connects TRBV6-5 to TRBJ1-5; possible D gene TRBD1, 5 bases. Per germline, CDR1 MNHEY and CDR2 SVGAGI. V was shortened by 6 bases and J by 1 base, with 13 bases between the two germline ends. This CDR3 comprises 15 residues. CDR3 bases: TGTGCCAGCAGCGCGGGGCCTCAGAGCAATCAGCCCCAGCATTTT. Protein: CASSAGPQSNQPQHF.

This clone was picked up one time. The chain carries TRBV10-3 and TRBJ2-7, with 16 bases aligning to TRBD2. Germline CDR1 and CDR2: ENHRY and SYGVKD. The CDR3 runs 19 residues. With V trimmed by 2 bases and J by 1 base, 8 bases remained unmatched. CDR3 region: CAISEPPGLAGGRSYEQYF. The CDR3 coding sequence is TGTGCCATCAGTGAGCCGCCGGGACTAGCGGGAGGGAGGTCCTACGAGCAGTACTTC.

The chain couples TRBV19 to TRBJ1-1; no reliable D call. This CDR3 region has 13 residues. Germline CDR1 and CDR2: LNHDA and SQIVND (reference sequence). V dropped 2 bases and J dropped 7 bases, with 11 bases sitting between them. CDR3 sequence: CASSIWGFGEAFF. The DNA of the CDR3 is TGTGCCAGTAGTATATGGGGTTTCGGTGAAGCTTTCTTT.

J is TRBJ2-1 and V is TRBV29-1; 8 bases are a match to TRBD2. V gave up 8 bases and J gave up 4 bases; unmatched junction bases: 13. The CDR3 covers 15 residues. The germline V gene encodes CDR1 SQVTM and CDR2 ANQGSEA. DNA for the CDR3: TGCAGCACTCTCGGGGGTAGCGGGAAGTACAATGAGCAGTTCTTC. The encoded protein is CSTLGGSGKYNEQFF.

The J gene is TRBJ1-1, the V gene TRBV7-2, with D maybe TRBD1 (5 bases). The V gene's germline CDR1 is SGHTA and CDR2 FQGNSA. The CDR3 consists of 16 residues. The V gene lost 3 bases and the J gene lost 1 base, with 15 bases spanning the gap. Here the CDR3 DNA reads TGTGCCAGCAGCTTCCCCCCTCTCGGGGGGAACACTGAAGCTTTCTTT. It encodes CASSFPPLGGNTEAFF. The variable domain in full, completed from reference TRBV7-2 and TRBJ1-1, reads GAGVSQSPSNKVTEKGKDVELRCDPISGHTALYWYRQSLGQGLEFLIYFQGNSAPDKSGLPSDRFSAERTGGSVSTLTIQRTQQEDSAVYLCASSFPPLGGNTEAFFGQGTRLTVV.

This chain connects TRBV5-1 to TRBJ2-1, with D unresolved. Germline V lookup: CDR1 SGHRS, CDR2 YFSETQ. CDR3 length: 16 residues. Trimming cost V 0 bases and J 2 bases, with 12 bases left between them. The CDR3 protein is CASSLEYERAYNEQFF. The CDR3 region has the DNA TGCGCCAGCAGCTTGGAATACGAGCGAGCCTACAATGAGCAGTTCTTC.

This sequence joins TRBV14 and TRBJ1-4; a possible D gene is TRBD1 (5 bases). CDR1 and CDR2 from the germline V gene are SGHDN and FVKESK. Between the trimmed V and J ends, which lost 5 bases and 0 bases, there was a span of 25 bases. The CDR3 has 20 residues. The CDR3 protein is CASSGGDVGDVKATNEKLFF. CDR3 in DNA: TGTGCCAGCAGCGGAGGGGACGTAGGAGATGTCAAGGCAACTAATGAAAAACTGTTTTTT.

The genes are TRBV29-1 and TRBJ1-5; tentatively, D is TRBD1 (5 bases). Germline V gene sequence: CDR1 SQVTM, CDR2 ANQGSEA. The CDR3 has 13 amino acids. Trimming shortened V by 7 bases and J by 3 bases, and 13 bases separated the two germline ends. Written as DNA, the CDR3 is TGCAGCGCTGGGGAGGGACCCAATCAGCCCCAGCATTTT. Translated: CSAGEGPNQPQHF.

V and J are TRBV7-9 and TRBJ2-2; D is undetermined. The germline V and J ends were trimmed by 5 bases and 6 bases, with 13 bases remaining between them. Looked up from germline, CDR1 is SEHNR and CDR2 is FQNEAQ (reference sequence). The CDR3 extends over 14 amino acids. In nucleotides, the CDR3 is TGTGCCAGCAGCGGTCCCCCCTTGGCCGGGGAGCTGTTTTTT. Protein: CASSGPPLAGELFF.

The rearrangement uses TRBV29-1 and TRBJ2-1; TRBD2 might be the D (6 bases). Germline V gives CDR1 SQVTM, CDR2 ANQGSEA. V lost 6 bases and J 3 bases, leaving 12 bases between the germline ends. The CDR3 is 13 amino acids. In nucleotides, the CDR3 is TGCAGCGTGGGGACTCCAAACTACAATGAGCAGTTCTTC. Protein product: CSVGTPNYNEQFF.

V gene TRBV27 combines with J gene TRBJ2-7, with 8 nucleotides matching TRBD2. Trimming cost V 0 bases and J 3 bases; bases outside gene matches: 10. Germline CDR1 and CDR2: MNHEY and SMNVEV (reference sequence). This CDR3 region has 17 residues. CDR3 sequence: CASSLSGGTRGGYEQYF. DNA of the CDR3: TGTGCCAGCAGTTTATCAGGGGGGACTAGAGGGGGCTACGAGCAGTACTTC.

CDR3 nucleotide sequence: TGTGCCAGTAGTATACTGGGGAACACCGGGGAGCTGTTTTTT. It is translated as CASSILGNTGELFF. V is TRBV19 and J is TRBJ2-2; no clear D gene. The CDR3 spans 14 residues. V was shortened by 2 bases and J by 1 base, with 5 bases between the two germline ends. Germline V gene data show CDR1 as LNHDA and CDR2 as SQIVND (reference sequence).

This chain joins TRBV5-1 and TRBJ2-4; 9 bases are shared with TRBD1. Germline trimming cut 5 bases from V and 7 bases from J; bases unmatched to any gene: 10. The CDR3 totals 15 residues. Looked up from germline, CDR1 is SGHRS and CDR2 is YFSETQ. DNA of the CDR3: TGCGCCAGCAGGGCCGGGACAGGGACCTTGAACATTCAGTACTTC. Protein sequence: CASRAGTGTLNIQYF.

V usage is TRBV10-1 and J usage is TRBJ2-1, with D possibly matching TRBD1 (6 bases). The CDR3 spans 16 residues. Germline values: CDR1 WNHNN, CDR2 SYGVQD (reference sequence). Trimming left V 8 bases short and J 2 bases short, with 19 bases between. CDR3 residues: CASCLLAGTTYNEQFF. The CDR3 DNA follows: TGCGCCAGCTGCCTCCTTGCCGGGACAACCTACAATGAGCAGTTCTTC.